This T cell receptor beta chain was recorded in a study of blood T cell repertoires in COVID-19. Study context: The United States, Italy and Spain were the sources of the acute and convalescent COVID-19 samples. The cDNA or gDNA used as material had been derived from T cells, B-cell-depleted T cells, or PBMCs.

In the original processing: Estimates of nucleated cell counts were drawn from the amplification of reference gene primers. Only in-frame clones appear in the TCRdb table, and some are missing; sequencing was by immunoSEQ multiplex PCR. That table furnishes V, J and clone size, whereas the DNA furnished D and trimming. The data show fewer than 200,000 clones, with 89% seen just once and under 2% held by the top ten. The trim removed 5 bases at V and 3 bases at J, leaving 9 bases unmatched. Germline V gene lookup returns CDR1 LNHDA and CDR2 SQIVND (reference sequence). The CDR3 runs 16 residues. This clone was observed a handful of times.

The chain links TRBV19 to TRBJ2-3; 9 bases map to TRBD1. The sequence came from a man younger than 30 who had recovered from COVID-19. The sequenced sample was peripheral blood. CDR3 amino acids: CASSVHPGQGTDTQYF. In nucleotides, the CDR3 is TGTGCCAGTAGTGTCCACCCGGGACAGGGTACAGATACGCAGTATTTT. The full variable domain, in which reference TRBV19 and TRBJ2-3 provide the parts outside the CDR3, is DGGITQSPKYLFRKEGQNVTLSCEQNLNHDAMYWYRQDPGQGLRLIYYSQIVNDFQKGDIAEGYSVSREKKESFPLTVTSAQKNPTAFYLCASSVHPGQGTDTQYFGPGTRLTVL.